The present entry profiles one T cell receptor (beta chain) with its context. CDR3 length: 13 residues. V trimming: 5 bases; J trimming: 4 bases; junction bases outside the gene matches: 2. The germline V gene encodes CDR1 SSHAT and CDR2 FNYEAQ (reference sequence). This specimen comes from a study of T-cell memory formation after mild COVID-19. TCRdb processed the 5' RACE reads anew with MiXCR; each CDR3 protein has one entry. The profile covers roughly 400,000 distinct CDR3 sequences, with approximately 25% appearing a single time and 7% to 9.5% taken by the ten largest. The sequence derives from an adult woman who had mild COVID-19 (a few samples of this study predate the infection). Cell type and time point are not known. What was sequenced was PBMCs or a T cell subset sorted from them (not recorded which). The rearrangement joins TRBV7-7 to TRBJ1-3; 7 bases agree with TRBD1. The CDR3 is CASSTGEGNTIYF. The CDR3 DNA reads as TGTGCCAGCAGCACAGGGGAAGGAAACACCATATATTTT.